This T cell receptor beta chain was sequenced during a study of blood T cell repertoires in COVID-19. Study context: From the United States, Italy and Spain came samples of acute and convalescent COVID-19. The cDNA or gDNA used as material had been derived from T cells, B-cell-depleted T cells, or PBMCs.

Followed over time, Seattle patients had been enrolled while infection was active. Sequencing was performed with immunoSEQ multiplex PCR; in TCRdb, only in-frame clones are kept and a portion is missing. The table shows approximately 200,000 clones, with around 90% occurring only once. Germline V gene sequence: CDR1 SGHTA, CDR2 FQGNSA. The CDR3 is 14 residues long. Trimming pared 10 bases from V and 1 base from J, leaving 14 bases between. V usage is TRBV7-2 and J usage is TRBJ1-5; D is possibly TRBD1 (5 bases). Input material: peripheral blood. The origin of this receptor is a man under 40 with COVID-19, enrolled during active disease. The chain's CDR3 is CATSARASNQPQHF. The DNA for the CDR3 is TGTGCCACCTCCGCCAGGGCGAGCAATCAGCCCCAGCATTTT. The full variable domain, rest sourced from reference TRBV7-2 and TRBJ1-5, is GAGVSQSPSNKVTEKGKDVELRCDPISGHTALYWYRQSLGQGLEFLIYFQGNSAPDKSGLPSDRFSAERTGGSVSTLTIQRTQQEDSAVYLCATSARASNQPQHFGDGTRLSIL.